The sample holds many counts of the clone carrying this T cell receptor beta chain. The record originates from a study of metastatic and nonmetastatic thyroid tumors. At the level of the study: Across peripheral blood and tumor or nodule tissue samples taken from malignant and benign thyroid patients, the repertoires were compared with one another.

From the PCR reads, TCRdb re-called clones with MiXCR. The data hold about 24,000 clones, with around 25% observed a single time. The CDR3 is 13 amino acids. Germline lookup yields CDR1 SGHAT and CDR2 FQNNGV. V lost 4 bases and J 6 bases, leaving 12 bases between the germline ends. There were no patients who had received any treatment before thyroid surgery. The TCR sequence derives from a male donor with papillary thyroid cancer or a benign thyroid nodule (not recorded which). Some clones in this sample may be carry-over from other donors' samples. The V and J genes are TRBV11-2 and TRBJ1-2; no definite D call. Sequencing used tumor tissue. The CDR3 DNA follows: TGTGCCAGCAGCTCATGGGAACGGGATGGCTACACCTTC. It codes for CASSSWERDGYTF.